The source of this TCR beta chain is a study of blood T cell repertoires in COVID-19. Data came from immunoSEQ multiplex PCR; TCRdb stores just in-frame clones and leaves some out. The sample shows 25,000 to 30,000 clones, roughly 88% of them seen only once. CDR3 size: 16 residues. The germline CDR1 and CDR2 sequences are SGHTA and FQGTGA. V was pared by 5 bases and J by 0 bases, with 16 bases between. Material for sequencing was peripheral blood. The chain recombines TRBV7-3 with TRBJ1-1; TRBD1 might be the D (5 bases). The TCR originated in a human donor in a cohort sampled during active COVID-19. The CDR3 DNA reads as TGTGCCAGCAGCCCCATGGGGGGGAGGATGAACACTGAAGCTTTCTTT. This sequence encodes CASSPMGGRMNTEAFF.